This T cell receptor beta chain derives from a study of cytomegalovirus exposure and HLA in healthy donors. Study context: An earlier analysis identified more than 90 million unique TCR beta sequences in about 190 million T cells. General observations from the study: Based on reports, TCR beta sequences accurately predicted HLA-A and HLA-B alleles for most subjects. Sequencing probably produced one cluster of sequence variants that were highly shared.

The donors (healthy individuals) were bone marrow donors. CDR1 MNHNY and CDR2 SVGAGI come from the germline V gene (reference sequence). This CDR3 region has 16 residues. Trimming cost V 0 bases and J 2 bases, with 10 bases left between them. The primer mix had 60 Vbeta and 13 Jbeta primers. The table came from immunoSEQ multiplex PCR; TCRdb's copy has only in-frame clones and leaves some out. Of some 140,000 clones in the sample, around 85% were seen once. This clone occurred once. Its antigen is still unknown. The clonotype comes from a woman aged 25 to 39 in good health and CMV-seropositive. The sample comprised PBMCs. This chain connects TRBV6-6 to TRBJ2-2; no clear D. The CDR3 is CASSYSSTANTGELFF. DNA for the CDR3: TGTGCCAGCAGTTACTCGAGTACAGCTAACACCGGGGAGCTGTTTTTT.